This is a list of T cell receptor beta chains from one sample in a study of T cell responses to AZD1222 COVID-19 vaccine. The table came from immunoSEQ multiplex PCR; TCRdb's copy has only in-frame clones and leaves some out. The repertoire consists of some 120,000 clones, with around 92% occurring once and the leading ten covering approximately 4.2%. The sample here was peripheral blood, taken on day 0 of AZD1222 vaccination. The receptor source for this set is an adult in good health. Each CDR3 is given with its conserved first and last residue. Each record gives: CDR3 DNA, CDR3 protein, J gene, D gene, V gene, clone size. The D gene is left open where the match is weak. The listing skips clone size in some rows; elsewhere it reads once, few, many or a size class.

DNA: TGTGCCAGCAGTGAAGCCGGGGGGACAGATACGCAGTATTTT
CDR3: CASSEAGGTDTQYF
J: TRBJ2-3
D: TRBD2
V: TRBV2
size: NA

DNA: TGTGCCAGCAGCTGGAACAGGCCCGGCGGCTACACCTTC
CDR3: CASSWNRPGGYTF
J: TRBJ1-2
D: NA
V: TRBV3-1/TRBV3-2
size: NA

DNA: TGTGCCACCAGCAGACCTCAAATCTCTGGGGCCAACGTCCTGACTTTC
CDR3: CATSRPQISGANVLTF
J: TRBJ2-6
D: NA
V: TRBV15
size: once

DNA: TGTGCCAGCAGCCCCAGGGACATCATGAACACTGAAGCTTTCTTT
CDR3: CASSPRDIMNTEAFF
J: TRBJ1-1
D: NA
V: TRBV3-1/TRBV3-2
size: NA

DNA: TGTGCCACCTGGACGCGGGGGGGCGAAGATACGCAGTATTTT
CDR3: CATWTRGGEDTQYF
J: TRBJ2-3
D: TRBD2
V: TRBV19
size: NA

DNA: TGTGCCAGCAGTTCCCCGACGGGCAATTCACCCCTCCACTTT
CDR3: CASSSPTGNSPLHF
J: TRBJ1-6
D: NA
V: TRBV28
size: NA

DNA: TGTGCCTGGAGTGTACGGGGTAGTGATCAGCCCCAGCATTTT
CDR3: CAWSVRGSDQPQHF
J: TRBJ1-5
D: NA
V: TRBV30
size: NA

DNA: TGTGCCAGCAGCTTCCGGTCTAGGGATACGCAGTATTTT
CDR3: CASSFRSRDTQYF
J: TRBJ2-3
D: NA
V: TRBV7-2
size: NA

DNA: TGCGCCAGCAGCCACGACGGATCTAACTATGGCTACACCTTC
CDR3: CASSHDGSNYGYTF
J: TRBJ1-2
D: NA
V: TRBV5-1
size: NA

DNA: TGTGCCAGCAGTTTGCCGGGGGCGTCAGGCGAGACCCAGTACTTC
CDR3: CASSLPGASGETQYF
J: TRBJ2-5
D: NA
V: TRBV28
size: few

DNA: TGTGCCAGCTCACCAGGGGACAGCCAGGAGCAGTACTTC
CDR3: CASSPGDSQEQYF
J: TRBJ2-7
D: TRBD1
V: TRBV18
size: few

DNA: TGTGCCAGCAGCTTACAGGTCCAAGGATCCTGGGGCTACACCTTC
CDR3: CASSLQVQGSWGYTF
J: TRBJ1-2
D: NA
V: TRBV7-2
size: NA

DNA: TGTGCCAGCAGTTTGGCACCGAACACTGAAGCTTTCTTT
CDR3: CASSLAPNTEAFF
J: TRBJ1-1
D: NA
V: TRBV12-3/TRBV12-4
size: few

DNA: TGTGCCAGTAGTATGGACAGGGAAGAGACCCAGTACTTC
CDR3: CASSMDREETQYF
J: TRBJ2-5
D: TRBD1
V: TRBV19
size: NA

DNA: TGTGCCAGCACTGGACGGCTGTATAACACTGAAGCTTTCTTT
CDR3: CASTGRLYNTEAFF
J: TRBJ1-1
D: NA
V: TRBV25-1
size: few

DNA: TGCGCCAGCAGCCAAGATCCGGGGACGGGCTCTGGAAACACCATATATTTT
CDR3: CASSQDPGTGSGNTIYF
J: TRBJ1-3
D: NA
V: TRBV4-1
size: NA

DNA: TGCGCCAGCAGCGCCACCACAGGGAATACTGAAGCTTTCTTT
CDR3: CASSATTGNTEAFF
J: TRBJ1-1
D: NA
V: TRBV5-1
size: once

DNA: TGTGCCAGCAGTCCCGCCGACCTCCAAGAGACCCAGTACTTC
CDR3: CASSPADLQETQYF
J: TRBJ2-5
D: NA
V: TRBV28
size: NA

DNA: TGTGCCAGCAGCGCAATTCTAGCGGGGGGTCAGGTCGGGGAGCTGTTTTTT
CDR3: CASSAILAGGQVGELFF
J: TRBJ2-2
D: TRBD2
V: TRBV4-2
size: once

DNA: TGTGCCAGCAGCACCAACCAAGAGACCCAGTACTTC
CDR3: CASSTNQETQYF
J: TRBJ2-5
D: NA
V: TRBV28
size: NA

DNA: TGTGCCAGCAGCGCCCGGGACGGTGGCGAGCTGTTTTTT
CDR3: CASSARDGGELFF
J: TRBJ2-2
D: NA
V: TRBV3-1/TRBV3-2
size: NA

DNA: TGCGCCAGCAGCTCGCAAGTCGGACAGGGACTTGATGGCTACACCTTC
CDR3: CASSSQVGQGLDGYTF
J: TRBJ1-2
D: TRBD1
V: TRBV5-1
size: NA

DNA: TGTGCCTGGAATCTGCCGGGGTCAGATACGCAGTATTTT
CDR3: CAWNLPGSDTQYF
J: TRBJ2-3
D: NA
V: TRBV30
size: NA

DNA: TGTGCCAGCAGTTACCAAGGGTTTCTCTCCTACGAGCAGTACTTC
CDR3: CASSYQGFLSYEQYF
J: TRBJ2-7
D: NA
V: TRBV6-2/TRBV6-3
size: NA

DNA: TGTGCCAGCTCGCGGGCCACGGACACTGAAGCTTTCTTT
CDR3: CASSRATDTEAFF
J: TRBJ1-1
D: NA
V: TRBV18
size: NA

DNA: TGCGCCAGCAGCCCCGCCCAGGGACTAGCGGCCACAGATACGCAGTATTTT
CDR3: CASSPAQGLAATDTQYF
J: TRBJ2-3
D: TRBD2
V: TRBV5-1
size: NA

DNA: TGTGCCAGCAGCTTAGACAGCTCTGGAAACACCATATATTTT
CDR3: CASSLDSSGNTIYF
J: TRBJ1-3
D: NA
V: TRBV11-2
size: NA

DNA: TGTGCCAGCAGTTTTTTTTCGGACATTCGTACAGATACGCAGTATTTT
CDR3: CASSFFSDIRTDTQYF
J: TRBJ2-3
D: NA
V: TRBV27
size: NA

DNA: TGCGCCAGCAGCAGACAGGAGAACACTGAAGCTTTCTTT
CDR3: CASSRQENTEAFF
J: TRBJ1-1
D: NA
V: TRBV5-1
size: NA

DNA: TGCGCCAGCCGGCAGGGGGCTCCGTTGACGAACACTGAAGCTTTCTTT
CDR3: CASRQGAPLTNTEAFF
J: TRBJ1-1
D: TRBD1
V: TRBV4-1
size: NA

DNA: TGTGCCAGCAGTTGGGGACCGGAAAACTATGGCTACACCTTC
CDR3: CASSWGPENYGYTF
J: TRBJ1-2
D: NA
V: TRBV28
size: NA

DNA: TGTGCCACCAGTGGGGGGACTAACAGGGTGGGAACAAATGAGCAGTTCTTC
CDR3: CATSGGTNRVGTNEQFF
J: TRBJ2-1
D: NA
V: TRBV24-1
size: NA